The 16 T cell receptor beta chains below come from one sample, sequenced in a study of PD-L1 blockade in urothelial cancer. Assay: immunoSEQ multiplex PCR; the TCRdb copy retains only in-frame clones and omits some. Altogether some 40,000 clones are present, nearly 90% being singletons, with the ten largest covering about 25%. Regarding time point: pretreatment peripheral blood. Specimen: PBMCs, collected around atezolizumab (anti-PD-L1) treatment. These receptors were taken from a donor aged 40 or older with urothelial cancer.

This clone showed up just once. The chain joins TRBV11-2 to TRBJ2-3; a possible D gene is TRBD2 (5 bases). The germline V and J ends were trimmed by 4 bases and 2 bases, with 19 bases remaining between them. Germline V gene data show CDR1 as SGHAT and CDR2 as FQNNGV. CDR3 length: 17 amino acids. CDR3 sequence reads: CASSSRRGIAYTDTQYF. Written as DNA, the CDR3 is TGTGCCAGCAGCTCTAGACGGGGAATAGCCTACACAGATACGCAGTATTTT.

This clone has a handful of counts. This rearrangement joins TRBV29-1 to TRBJ1-1, with a tentative D call TRBD1 (6 bases). With 6 bases removed from V and 0 bases from J, the gap between germline ends came to 11 bases. Germline V gene sequence: CDR1 SQVTM, CDR2 ANQGSEA. This CDR3 spans 13 amino acids. The CDR3: CSVTGTMNTEAFF. The CDR3 DNA is TGCAGCGTCACAGGGACGATGAACACTGAAGCTTTCTTT.

This chain connects TRBV11-1 to TRBJ2-2; D gene unclear. The CDR3 covers 13 residues. Germline values: CDR1 SGHAT, CDR2 FQDESV (reference sequence). V was pared by 5 bases and J by 5 bases, with 9 bases between. The CDR3 reads CASSLSLTGELFF. The DNA of the CDR3 is TGTGCCAGCAGCCTATCGTTGACCGGGGAGCTGTTTTTT.

The chain couples TRBV28 to TRBJ2-7, with D tentatively TRBD1 (7 bases). The CDR3 has 15 residues. With 8 bases removed from V and 0 bases from J, the gap between germline ends came to 17 bases. CDR1 is MDHEN, CDR2 SYDVKM, per germline. The CDR3 bases are TGTGCCAGCCAAGGGGGCGGGATCCTCTCCTACGAGCAGTACTTC. It yields the protein CASQGGGILSYEQYF.

This clone has only one observation. The chain combines TRBV5-1 with TRBJ2-1; 8 nucleotides align to TRBD2. The trim removed 4 bases at V and 8 bases at J, leaving 8 bases unmatched. CDR3 length: 14 amino acids. The germline CDR1 and CDR2 sequences are SGHRS and YFSETQ. CDR3 in amino acids: CASSPLAGTHEQFF. CDR3 in DNA: TGCGCCAGCAGCCCCCTAGCGGGTACCCATGAGCAGTTCTTC. The entire variable domain, with the rest obtained from reference TRBV5-1 and TRBJ2-1, is as follows: KAGVTQTPRYLIKTRGQQVTLSCSPISGHRSVSWYQQTPGQGLQFLFEYFSETQRNKGNFPGRFSGRQFSNSRSEMNVSTLELGDSALYLCASSPLAGTHEQFFGPGTRLTVL.

This chain uses TRBV28 with TRBJ1-2, with D hard to call. This CDR3 has 14 amino acids. V was clipped by 6 bases and J by 8 bases, with 19 bases between them. Looked up from germline, CDR1 is MDHEN and CDR2 is SYDVKM. CDR3 residues: CASSQTQLGVGYTF. CDR3 in DNA: TGTGCCAGCAGCCAGACTCAACTTGGTGTGGGCTACACCTTC.

This clone was recorded once. This sequence joins TRBV4-1 and TRBJ1-1; maybe TRBD1 (6 bases). V shed 4 bases and J shed 2 bases, with 14 bases lying between them. Germline CDR1 and CDR2: MGHRA and YSYEKL. The CDR3 consists of 15 residues. The CDR3 reads CASSRTGTSNTEAFF. In DNA, the CDR3 is TGCGCCAGCAGCCGAACAGGGACCAGTAACACTGAAGCTTTCTTT.

The chain is built from TRBV7-2 and TRBJ2-2; D not certain. V lost 7 bases, J lost 0 bases, and 6 bases lay in between. The CDR3 extends over 13 amino acids. Germline values: CDR1 SGHTA, CDR2 FQGNSA. CDR3 sequence reads: CASIPANTGELFF. The CDR3 DNA follows: TGTGCCAGCATCCCAGCGAACACCGGGGAGCTGTTTTTT.

The rearrangement joins TRBV28 to TRBJ2-1; a weak D match, TRBD1 (5 bases). There are 14 residues in the CDR3. CDR1 is MDHEN and CDR2 is SYDVKM in the germline V gene. Trimming left V 3 bases short and J 14 bases short, with 20 bases between. CDR3 sequence (DNA): TGTGCCAGCAGTTTGGGGTTGAGTGGGGCGGTTAAGTTCTTC. This sequence encodes CASSLGLSGAVKFF.

The chain joins TRBV25-1 to TRBJ1-2, with 9 nucleotides matching TRBD1. The CDR3 totals 14 residues. Trimming at V came to 5 bases and at J to 4 bases, leaving 5 bases not matched to a gene. Germline V gene sequence: CDR1 MGHDK, CDR2 SYGVNS. This CDR3 reads CASSRGQGGYGYTF. The CDR3 DNA follows: TGTGCCAGCAGTAGGGGACAGGGCGGCTATGGCTACACCTTC.

The chain combines TRBV10-3 with TRBJ1-2; perhaps TRBD1 as D (6 bases). The V end was cut by 6 bases, the J end by 6 bases, with 14 bases between. This CDR3 is built from 13 residues. The germline CDR1 and CDR2 sequences are ENHRY and SYGVKD. CDR3 DNA sequence: TGTGCCATCAGCAGCCCAGGGGATCATGGCTACACCTTC. This sequence encodes CAISSPGDHGYTF.

The chain is built from TRBV7-9 and TRBJ2-7; 8 bases are shared with TRBD2. The germline V gene encodes CDR1 SEHNR and CDR2 FQNEAQ (reference sequence). This CDR3 region has 15 residues. V was pared by 7 bases and J by 6 bases, with 14 bases of the junction left unmatched. The CDR3, as DNA: TGTGCCAGCACCCGGGGGGGGTCTCCCGGGGCCGAGCAGTACTTC. Translation: CASTRGGSPGAEQYF.

This clone was observed a handful of times. V usage is TRBV7-9 and J usage is TRBJ2-1, with 13 bases that match TRBD2. The germline CDR1 and CDR2 sequences are SEHNR and FQNEAQ (reference sequence). The CDR3 has 15 amino acids. V lost 4 bases to trimming and J lost 7 bases; unmatched junction nucleotides: 4. The CDR3, as DNA: TGTGCCAGCAGCTCTGGACTAGCGGGAGATAATGAGCAGTTCTTC. It translates to CASSSGLAGDNEQFF.

The table lists this clone with a count of one. The V call is TRBV4-3, the J call TRBJ2-1, with 7 bases identical to TRBD2. The germline CDR1 and CDR2 sequences are LGHNA and YSLEER. The length of the CDR3 is 14 residues. Unmatched junction bases numbered 6, after V lost 0 bases and J lost 10 bases. DNA of the CDR3: TGCGCCAGCAGCCAAGAAGAGGGAGCGGGAGAGCAGTTCTTC. Amino acid sequence: CASSQEEGAGEQFF.

This chain connects TRBV29-1 to TRBJ1-2; TRBD1 agrees at 9 bases. Germline CDR1 reads SQVTM; CDR2 reads ANQGSEA. The CDR3 runs 15 residues. With 3 bases clipped from V and 4 bases from J, the junction kept 9 bases outside the gene matches. The CDR3 DNA reads TGCAGCGTTGAGGGAACAGGGGGCGCCGGCTATGGCTACACCTTC. This translates into CSVEGTGGAGYGYTF. Supplemented by reference TRBV29-1 and TRBJ1-2, the full variable domain reads SAVISQKPSRDICQRGTSLTIQCQVDSQVTMMFWYRQQPGQSLTLIATANQGSEATYESGFVIDKFPISRPNLTFSTLTVSNMSPEDSSIYLCSVEGTGGAGYGYTFGSGTRLTVV.

On this clone: The sample contains more than one DNA sequence encoding this CDR3. This chain's CDR3 is CASSQGPNQPQHF. DNA for the CDR3: TGTGCCAGCAGCCAAGGGCCGAATCAGCCCCAGCATTTT. The rearrangement uses TRBV14 and TRBJ1-5; D is unclear. The germline CDR1 and CDR2 sequences are SGHDN and FVKESK. The germline V and J ends were trimmed by 1 base and 4 bases, with 5 bases remaining between them. The CDR3 runs 13 residues.